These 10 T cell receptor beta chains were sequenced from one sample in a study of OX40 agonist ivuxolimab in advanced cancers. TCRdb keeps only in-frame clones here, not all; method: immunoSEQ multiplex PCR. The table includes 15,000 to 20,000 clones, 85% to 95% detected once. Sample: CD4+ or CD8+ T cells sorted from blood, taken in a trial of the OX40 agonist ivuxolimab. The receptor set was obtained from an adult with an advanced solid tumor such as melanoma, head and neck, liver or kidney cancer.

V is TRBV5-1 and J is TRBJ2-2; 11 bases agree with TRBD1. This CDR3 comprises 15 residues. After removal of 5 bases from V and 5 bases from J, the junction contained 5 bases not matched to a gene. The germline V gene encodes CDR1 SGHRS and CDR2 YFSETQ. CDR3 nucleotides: TGCGCCAGCAGGTGGACAGGGGGCCTAACCGGGGAGCTGTTTTTT. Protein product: CASRWTGGLTGELFF.

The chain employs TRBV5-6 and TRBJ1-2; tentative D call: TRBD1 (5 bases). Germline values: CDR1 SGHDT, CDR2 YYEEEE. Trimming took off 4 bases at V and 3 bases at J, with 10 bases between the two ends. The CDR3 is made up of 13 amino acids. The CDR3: CASSTTEDYGYTF. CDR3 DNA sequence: TGTGCCAGCAGCACGACAGAGGACTATGGCTACACCTTC.

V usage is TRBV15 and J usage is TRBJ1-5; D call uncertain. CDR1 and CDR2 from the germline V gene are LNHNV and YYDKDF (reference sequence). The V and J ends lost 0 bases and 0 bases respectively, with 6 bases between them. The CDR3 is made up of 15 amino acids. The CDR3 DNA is TGTGCCACCAGCAGAGATGGGGATAGCAATCAGCCCCAGCATTTT. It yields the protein CATSRDGDSNQPQHF.

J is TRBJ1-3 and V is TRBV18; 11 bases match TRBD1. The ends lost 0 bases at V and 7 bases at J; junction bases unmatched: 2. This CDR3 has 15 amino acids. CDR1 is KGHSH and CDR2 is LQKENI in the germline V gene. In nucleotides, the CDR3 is TGTGCCAGCTCACCACCGGGACAGGGGGATAACACCATATATTTT. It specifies CASSPPGQGDNTIYF.

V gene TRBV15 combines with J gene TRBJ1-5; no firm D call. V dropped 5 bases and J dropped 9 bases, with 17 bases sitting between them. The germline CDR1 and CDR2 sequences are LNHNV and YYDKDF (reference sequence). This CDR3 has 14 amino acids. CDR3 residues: CATSGLGPSGPQHF. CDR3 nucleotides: TGTGCCACCAGCGGACTAGGGCCTTCGGGGCCCCAGCATTTT.

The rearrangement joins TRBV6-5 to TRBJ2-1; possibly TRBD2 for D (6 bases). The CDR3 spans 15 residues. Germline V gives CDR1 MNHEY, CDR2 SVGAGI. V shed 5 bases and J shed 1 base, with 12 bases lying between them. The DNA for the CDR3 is TGTGCCAGCAGTCTCCTAGCGTTATCCTACAATGAGCAGTTCTTC. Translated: CASSLLALSYNEQFF.

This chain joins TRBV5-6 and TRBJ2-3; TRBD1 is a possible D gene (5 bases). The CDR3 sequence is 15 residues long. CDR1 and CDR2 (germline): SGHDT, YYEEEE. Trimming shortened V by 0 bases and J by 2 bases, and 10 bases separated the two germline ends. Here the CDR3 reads CASSLEPGYTDTQYF. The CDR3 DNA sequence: TGTGCCAGCAGCTTGGAGCCAGGGTACACAGATACGCAGTATTTT.

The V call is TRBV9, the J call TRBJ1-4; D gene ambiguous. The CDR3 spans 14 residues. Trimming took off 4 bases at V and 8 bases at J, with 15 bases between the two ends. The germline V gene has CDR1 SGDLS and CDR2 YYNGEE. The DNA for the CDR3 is TGTGCCAGCAGCTCAAATTCCGGTGGGGAAAAACTGTTTTTT. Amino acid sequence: CASSSNSGGEKLFF.

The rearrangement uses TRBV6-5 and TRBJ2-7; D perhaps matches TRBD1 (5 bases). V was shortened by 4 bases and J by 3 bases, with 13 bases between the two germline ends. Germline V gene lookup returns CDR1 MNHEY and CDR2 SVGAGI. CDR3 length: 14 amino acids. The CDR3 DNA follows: TGTGCCAGCAGTTTCGAATCCGACAGCTACGAGCAGTACTTC. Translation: CASSFESDSYEQYF.

CDR3 residues: CAISEWGQANNEQFF. CDR3 DNA: TGTGCCATCAGTGAGTGGGGACAGGCCAACAATGAGCAGTTCTTC. This sequence joins TRBV10-3 and TRBJ2-1, with 8 bases that match TRBD1. The CDR3 runs 15 residues. CDR1 and CDR2 from the germline V gene are ENHRY and SYGVKD. The V segment lost 1 base and the J segment 5 bases; nucleotides outside the gene matches: 4.